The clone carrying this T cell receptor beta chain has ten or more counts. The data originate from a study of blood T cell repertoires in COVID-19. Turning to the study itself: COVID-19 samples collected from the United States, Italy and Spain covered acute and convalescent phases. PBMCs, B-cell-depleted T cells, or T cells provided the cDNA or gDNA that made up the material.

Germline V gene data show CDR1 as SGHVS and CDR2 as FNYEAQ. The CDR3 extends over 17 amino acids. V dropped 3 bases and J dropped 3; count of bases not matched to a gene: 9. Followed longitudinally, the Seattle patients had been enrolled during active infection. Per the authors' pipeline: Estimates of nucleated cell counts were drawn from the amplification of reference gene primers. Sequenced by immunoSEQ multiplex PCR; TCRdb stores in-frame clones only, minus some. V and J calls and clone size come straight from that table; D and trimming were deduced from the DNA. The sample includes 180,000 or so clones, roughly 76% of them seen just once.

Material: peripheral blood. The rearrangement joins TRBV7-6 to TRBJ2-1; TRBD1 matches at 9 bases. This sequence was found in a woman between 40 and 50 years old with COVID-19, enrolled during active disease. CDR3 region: CASSFGRPGQGYNEQFF. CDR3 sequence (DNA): TGTGCCAGCAGCTTTGGTCGGCCGGGACAGGGCTACAATGAGCAGTTCTTC. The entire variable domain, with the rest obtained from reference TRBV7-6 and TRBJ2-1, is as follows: GAGVSQSPRYKVTKRGQDVALRCDPISGHVSLYWYRQALGQGPEFLTYFNYEAQQDKSGLPNDRFSAERPEGSISTLTIQRTEQRDSAMYRCASSFGRPGQGYNEQFFGPGTRLTVL.